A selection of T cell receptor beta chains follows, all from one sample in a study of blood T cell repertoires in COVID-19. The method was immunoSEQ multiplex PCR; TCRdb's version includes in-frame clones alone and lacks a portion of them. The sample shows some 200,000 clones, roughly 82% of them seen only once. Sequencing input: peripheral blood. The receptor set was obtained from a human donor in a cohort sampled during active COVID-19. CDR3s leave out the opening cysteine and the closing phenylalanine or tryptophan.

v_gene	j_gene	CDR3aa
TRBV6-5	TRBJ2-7	ASSYAIAGSYEQY
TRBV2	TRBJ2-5	ASSEDRGWETQY
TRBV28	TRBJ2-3	ASSLEASGKATDTQY
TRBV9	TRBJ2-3	ASSVSGSSTDTQY
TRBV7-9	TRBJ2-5	ASSARTGRGPQY
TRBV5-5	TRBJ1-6	ASSLADTSPLH
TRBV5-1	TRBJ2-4	ASSLGQAKNIQY
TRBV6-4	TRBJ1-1	ASRDSGTANTEAF
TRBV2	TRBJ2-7	ASSRQGAYEQY
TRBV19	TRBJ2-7	ASSIGLAGDGYEQY
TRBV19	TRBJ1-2	ASSTRTFSDLVKT
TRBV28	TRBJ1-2	ASSSSGTGFPNYGYT
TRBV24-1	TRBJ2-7	ATSEKTGTSGDEQY
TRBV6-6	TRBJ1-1	ASSPNRAATEAF
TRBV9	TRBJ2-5	ASSTRLAGSKETQY
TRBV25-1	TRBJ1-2	ASSYLNYGYT